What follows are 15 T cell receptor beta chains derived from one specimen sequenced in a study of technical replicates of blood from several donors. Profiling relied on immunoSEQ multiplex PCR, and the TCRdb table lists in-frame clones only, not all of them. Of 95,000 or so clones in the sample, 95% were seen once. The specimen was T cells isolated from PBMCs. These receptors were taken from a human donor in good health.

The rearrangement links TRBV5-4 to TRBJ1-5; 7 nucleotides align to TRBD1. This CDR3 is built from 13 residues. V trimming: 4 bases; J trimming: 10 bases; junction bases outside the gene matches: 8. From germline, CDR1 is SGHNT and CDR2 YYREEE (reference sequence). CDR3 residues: CASSQGQGGPQHF. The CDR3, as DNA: TGTGCCAGCAGCCAGGGGCAGGGGGGTCCCCAGCATTTT.

In nucleotides, the CDR3 is TGTGCCAGTAGTATAGGGGACAGCCCATATCAGCCCCAGCATTTT. Encoded protein: CASSIGDSPYQPQHF. The chain is built from TRBV19 and TRBJ1-5; 7 bases line up with TRBD1. Germline V gene data show CDR1 as LNHDA and CDR2 as SQIVND (reference sequence). The CDR3 sequence is 15 residues long. Losses at the gene ends were 1 base for V and 5 bases for J; bases not matched to a gene: 5.

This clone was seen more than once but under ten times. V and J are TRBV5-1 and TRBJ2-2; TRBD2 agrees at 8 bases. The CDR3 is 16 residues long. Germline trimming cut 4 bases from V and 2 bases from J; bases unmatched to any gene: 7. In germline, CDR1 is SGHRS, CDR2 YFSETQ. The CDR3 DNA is TGCGCCAGCAGCGTATCCGGGACTAGTAACACCGGGGAGCTGTTTTTT. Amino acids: CASSVSGTSNTGELFF.

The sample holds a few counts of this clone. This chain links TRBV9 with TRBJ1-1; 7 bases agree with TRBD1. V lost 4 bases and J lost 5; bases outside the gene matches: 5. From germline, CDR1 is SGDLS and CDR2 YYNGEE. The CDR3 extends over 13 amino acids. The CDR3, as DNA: TGTGCCAGCAGCTTTACAGGGGCGACTGAAGCTTTCTTT. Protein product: CASSFTGATEAFF.

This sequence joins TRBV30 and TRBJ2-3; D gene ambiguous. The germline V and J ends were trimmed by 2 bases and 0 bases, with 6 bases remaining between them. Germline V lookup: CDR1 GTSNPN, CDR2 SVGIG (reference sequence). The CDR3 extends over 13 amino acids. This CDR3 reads CAWSWLSTDTQYF. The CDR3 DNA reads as TGTGCCTGGAGTTGGCTGAGCACAGATACGCAGTATTTT.

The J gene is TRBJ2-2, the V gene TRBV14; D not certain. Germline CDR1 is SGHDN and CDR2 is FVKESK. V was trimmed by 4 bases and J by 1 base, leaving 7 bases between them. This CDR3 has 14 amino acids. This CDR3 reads CASSRVRNTGELFF. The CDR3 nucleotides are TGTGCCAGCAGCCGTGTCAGGAACACCGGGGAGCTGTTTTTT. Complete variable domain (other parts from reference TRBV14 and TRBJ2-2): EAGVTQFPSHSVIEKGQTVTLRCDPISGHDNLYWYRRVMGKEIKFLLHFVKESKQDESGMPNNRFLAERTGGTYSTLKVQPAELEDSGVYFCASSRVRNTGELFFGEGSRLTVL.

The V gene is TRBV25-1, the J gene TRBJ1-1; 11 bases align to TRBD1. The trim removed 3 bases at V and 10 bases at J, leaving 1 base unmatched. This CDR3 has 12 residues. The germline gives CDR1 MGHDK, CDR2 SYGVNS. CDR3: CASSEDRGLAFF. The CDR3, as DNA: TGTGCCAGCAGTGAGGACAGGGGGCTAGCTTTCTTT.

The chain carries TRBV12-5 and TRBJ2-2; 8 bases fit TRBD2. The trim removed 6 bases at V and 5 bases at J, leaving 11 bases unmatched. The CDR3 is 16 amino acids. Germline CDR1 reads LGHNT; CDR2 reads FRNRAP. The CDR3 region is CASGSTSGLITGELFF. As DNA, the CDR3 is TGTGCTAGTGGGAGCACTAGCGGCCTTATAACCGGGGAGCTGTTTTTT.

CDR3 coding DNA: TGTGCCAGCAGCGAGGGAGGGCTCGGGGCTATCTACAATGAGCAGTTCTTC. Protein product: CASSEGGLGAIYNEQFF. This chain uses TRBV9 with TRBJ2-1, with TRBD2 matching 7 bases. V lost 3 bases to trimming and J lost 3 bases; unmatched junction nucleotides: 12. CDR3 length: 17 residues. CDR1 is SGDLS and CDR2 is YYNGEE in the germline V gene.

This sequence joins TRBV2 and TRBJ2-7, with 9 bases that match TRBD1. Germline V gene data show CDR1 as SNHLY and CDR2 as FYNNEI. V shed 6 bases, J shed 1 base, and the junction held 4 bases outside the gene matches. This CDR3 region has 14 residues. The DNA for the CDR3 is TGTGCCAGCAGGGGACAGGGAGTATCCTACGAGCAGTACTTC. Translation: CASRGQGVSYEQYF.

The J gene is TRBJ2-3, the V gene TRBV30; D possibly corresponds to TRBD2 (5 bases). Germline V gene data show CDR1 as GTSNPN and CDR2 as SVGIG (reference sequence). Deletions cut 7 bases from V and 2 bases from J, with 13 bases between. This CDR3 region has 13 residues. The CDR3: CAFPAGNTDTQYF. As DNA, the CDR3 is TGTGCCTTCCCAGCCGGGAACACAGATACGCAGTATTTT.

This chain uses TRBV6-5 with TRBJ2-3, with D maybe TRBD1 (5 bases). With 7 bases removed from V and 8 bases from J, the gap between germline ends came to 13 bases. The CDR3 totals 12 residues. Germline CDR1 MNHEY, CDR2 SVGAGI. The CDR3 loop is CASTEGVGTQYF. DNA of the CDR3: TGTGCCAGCACCGAAGGGGTCGGTACGCAGTATTTT.

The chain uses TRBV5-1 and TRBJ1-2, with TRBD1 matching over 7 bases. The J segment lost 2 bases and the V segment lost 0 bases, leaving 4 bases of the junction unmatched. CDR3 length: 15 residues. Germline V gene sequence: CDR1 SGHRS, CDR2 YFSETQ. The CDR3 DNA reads TGCGCCAGCAGCTTGGTAGCAGGGGGGAACTATGGCTACACCTTC. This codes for CASSLVAGGNYGYTF.

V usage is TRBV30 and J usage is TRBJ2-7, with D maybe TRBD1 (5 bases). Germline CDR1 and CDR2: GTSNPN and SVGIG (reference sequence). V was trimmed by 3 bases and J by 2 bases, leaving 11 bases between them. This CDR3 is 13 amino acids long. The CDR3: CAWRAGKAYEQYF. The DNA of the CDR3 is TGTGCCTGGAGAGCAGGGAAGGCCTACGAGCAGTACTTC. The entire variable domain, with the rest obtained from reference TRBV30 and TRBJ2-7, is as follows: SQTIHQWPATLVQPVGSPLSLECTVEGTSNPNLYWYRQAAGRGLQLLFYSVGIGQISSEVPQNLSASRPQDRQFILSSKKLLLSDSGFYLCAWRAGKAYEQYFGPGTRLTVT.

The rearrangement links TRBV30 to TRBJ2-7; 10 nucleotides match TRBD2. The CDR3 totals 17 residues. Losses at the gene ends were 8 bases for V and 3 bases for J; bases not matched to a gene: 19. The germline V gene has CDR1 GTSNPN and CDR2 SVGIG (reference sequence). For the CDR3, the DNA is TGTGCCCGAGGAGGAGATACTAGACTAGCGGGCTACTACGAGCAGTACTTC. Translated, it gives CARGGDTRLAGYYEQYF.